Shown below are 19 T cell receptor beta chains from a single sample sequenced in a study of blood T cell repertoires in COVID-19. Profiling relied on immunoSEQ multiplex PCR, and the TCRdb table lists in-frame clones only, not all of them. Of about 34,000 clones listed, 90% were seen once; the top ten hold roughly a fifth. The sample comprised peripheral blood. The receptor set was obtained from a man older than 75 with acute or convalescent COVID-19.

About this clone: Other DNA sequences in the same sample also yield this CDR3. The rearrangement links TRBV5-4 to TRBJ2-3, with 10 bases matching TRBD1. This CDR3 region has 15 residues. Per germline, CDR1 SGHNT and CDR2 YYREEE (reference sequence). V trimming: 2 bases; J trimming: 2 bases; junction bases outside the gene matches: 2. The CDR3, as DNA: TGTGCCAGCAGCTTTGACAGGGGGCACACAGATACGCAGTATTTT. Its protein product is CASSFDRGHTDTQYF.

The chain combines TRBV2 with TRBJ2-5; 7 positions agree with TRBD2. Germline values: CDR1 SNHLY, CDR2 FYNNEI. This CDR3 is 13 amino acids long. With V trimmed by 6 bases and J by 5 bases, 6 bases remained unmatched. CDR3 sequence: CASRAWTRETQYF. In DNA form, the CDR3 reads TGTGCCAGCAGAGCATGGACTAGGGAGACCCAGTACTTC.

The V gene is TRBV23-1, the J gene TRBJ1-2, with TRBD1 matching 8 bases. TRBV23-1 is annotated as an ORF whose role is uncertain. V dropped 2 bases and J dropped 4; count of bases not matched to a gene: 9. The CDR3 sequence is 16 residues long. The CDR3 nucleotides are TGCGCCAGCAGTCAACGTCCCTCAGGGGGCTGCTATGGCTACACCTTC. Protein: CASSQRPSGGCYGYTF.

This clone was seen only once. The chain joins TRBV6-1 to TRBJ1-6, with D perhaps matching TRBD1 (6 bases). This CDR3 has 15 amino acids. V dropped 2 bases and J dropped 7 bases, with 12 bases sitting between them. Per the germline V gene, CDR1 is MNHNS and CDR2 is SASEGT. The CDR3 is CASSETGTRNSPLHF. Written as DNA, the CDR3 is TGTGCCAGCAGTGAAACCGGGACAAGGAATTCACCCCTCCACTTT.

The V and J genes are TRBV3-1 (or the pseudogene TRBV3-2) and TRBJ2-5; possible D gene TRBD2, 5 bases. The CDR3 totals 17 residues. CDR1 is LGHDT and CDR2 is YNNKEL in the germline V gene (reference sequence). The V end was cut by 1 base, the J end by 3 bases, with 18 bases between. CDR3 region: CASSQASLVYGKETQYF. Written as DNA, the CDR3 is TGTGCCAGCAGCCAAGCGTCACTAGTGTATGGGAAAGAGACCCAGTACTTC.

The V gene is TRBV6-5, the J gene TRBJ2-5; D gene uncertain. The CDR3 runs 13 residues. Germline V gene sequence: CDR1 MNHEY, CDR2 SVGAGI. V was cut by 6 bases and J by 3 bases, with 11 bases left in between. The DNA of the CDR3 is TGTGCCAGCAGCCTACGGTACGAAGAGACCCAGTACTTC. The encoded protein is CASSLRYEETQYF.

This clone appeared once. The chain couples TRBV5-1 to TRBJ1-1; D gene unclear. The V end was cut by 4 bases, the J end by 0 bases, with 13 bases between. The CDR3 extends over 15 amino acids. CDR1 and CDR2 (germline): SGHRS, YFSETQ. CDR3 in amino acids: CASSPRRVVNTEAFF. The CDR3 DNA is TGCGCCAGCAGCCCGCGGAGGGTTGTGAACACTGAAGCTTTCTTT.

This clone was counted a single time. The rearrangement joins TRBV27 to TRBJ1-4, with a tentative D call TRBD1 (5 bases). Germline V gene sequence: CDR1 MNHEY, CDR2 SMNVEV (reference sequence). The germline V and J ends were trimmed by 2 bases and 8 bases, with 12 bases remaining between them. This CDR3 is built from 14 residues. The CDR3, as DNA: TGTGCCAGCAGTTTACTGCAGGGCGGAGAAAAACTGTTTTTT. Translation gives CASSLLQGGEKLFF. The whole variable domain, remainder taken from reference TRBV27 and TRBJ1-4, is EAQVTQNPRYLITVTGKKLTVTCSQNMNHEYMSWYRQDPGLGLRQIYYSMNVEVTDKGDVPEGYKVSRKEKRNFPLILESPSPNQTSLYFCASSLLQGGEKLFFGSGTQLSVL.

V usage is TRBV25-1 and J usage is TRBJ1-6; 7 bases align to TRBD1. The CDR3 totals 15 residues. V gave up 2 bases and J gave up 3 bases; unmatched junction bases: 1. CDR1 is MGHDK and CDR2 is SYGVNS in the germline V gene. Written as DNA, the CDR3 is TGTGCCAGCAGTGAAGGGGACAGCTATAATTCACCCCTCCACTTT. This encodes CASSEGDSYNSPLHF.

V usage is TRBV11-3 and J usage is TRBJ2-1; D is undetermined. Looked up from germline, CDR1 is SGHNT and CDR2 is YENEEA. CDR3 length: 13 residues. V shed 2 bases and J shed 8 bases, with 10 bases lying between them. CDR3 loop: CASSLHSLDEQFF. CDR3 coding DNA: TGTGCCAGCAGCTTACACTCCTTGGATGAGCAGTTCTTC.

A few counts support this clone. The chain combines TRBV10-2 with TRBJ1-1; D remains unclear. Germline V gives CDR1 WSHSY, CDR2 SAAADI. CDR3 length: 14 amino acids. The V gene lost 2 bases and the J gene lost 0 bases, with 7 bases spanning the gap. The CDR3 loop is CASSEATLNTEAFF. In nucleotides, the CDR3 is TGCGCCAGCAGTGAGGCTACCCTGAACACTGAAGCTTTCTTT.

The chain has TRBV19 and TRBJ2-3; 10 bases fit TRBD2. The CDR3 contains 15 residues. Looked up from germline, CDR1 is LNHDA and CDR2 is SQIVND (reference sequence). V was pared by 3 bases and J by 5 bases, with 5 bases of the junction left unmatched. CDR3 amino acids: CASSIPSGGQDTQYF. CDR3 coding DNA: TGTGCCAGTAGTATTCCTAGCGGGGGACAAGATACGCAGTATTTT.

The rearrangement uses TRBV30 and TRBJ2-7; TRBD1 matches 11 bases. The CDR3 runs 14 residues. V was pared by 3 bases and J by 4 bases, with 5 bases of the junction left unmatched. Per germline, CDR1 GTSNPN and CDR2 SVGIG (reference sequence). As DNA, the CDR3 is TGTGCCTGGAGCCCGGACAGGGGGCGATACGAGCAGTACTTC. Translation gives CAWSPDRGRYEQYF.

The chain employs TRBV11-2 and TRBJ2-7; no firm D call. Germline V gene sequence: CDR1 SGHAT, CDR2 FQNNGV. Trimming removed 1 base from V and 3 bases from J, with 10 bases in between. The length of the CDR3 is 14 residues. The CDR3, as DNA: TGTGCCAGCAGCTTAGGACATAGGATCTACGAGCAGTACTTC. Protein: CASSLGHRIYEQYF.

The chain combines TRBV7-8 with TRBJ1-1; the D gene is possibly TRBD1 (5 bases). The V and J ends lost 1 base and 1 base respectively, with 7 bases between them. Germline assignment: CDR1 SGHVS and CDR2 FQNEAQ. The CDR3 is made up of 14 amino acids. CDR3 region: CASSLVTGNTEAFF. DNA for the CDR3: TGTGCCAGCAGCTTAGTTACAGGGAACACTGAAGCTTTCTTT.

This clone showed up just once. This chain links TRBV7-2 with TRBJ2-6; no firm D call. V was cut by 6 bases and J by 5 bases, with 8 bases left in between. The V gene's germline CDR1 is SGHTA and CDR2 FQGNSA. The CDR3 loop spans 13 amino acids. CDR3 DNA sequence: TGTGCCAGCAGAAGCCCGTGGGCCAACGTCCTGACTTTC. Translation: CASRSPWANVLTF.

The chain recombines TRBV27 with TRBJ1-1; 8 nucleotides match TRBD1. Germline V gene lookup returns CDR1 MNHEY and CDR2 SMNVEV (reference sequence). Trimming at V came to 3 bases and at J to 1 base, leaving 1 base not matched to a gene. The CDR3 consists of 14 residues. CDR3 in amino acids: CASSFGQGNTEAFF. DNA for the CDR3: TGTGCCAGCAGTTTCGGACAGGGGAACACTGAAGCTTTCTTT.

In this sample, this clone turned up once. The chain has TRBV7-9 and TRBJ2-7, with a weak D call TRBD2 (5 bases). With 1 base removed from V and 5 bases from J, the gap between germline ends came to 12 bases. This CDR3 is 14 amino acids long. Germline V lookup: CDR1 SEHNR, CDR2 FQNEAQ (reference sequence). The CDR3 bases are TGTGCCAGCAGCTTAGGGCTGGTCGGGGACGAGCAGTACTTC. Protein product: CASSLGLVGDEQYF. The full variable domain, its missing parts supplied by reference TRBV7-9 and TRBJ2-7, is DTGVSQNPRHKITKRGQNVTFRCDPISEHNRLYWYRQTLGQGPEFLTYFQNEAQLEKSRLLSDRFSAERPKGSFSTLEIQRTEQGDSAMYLCASSLGLVGDEQYFGPGTRLTVT.

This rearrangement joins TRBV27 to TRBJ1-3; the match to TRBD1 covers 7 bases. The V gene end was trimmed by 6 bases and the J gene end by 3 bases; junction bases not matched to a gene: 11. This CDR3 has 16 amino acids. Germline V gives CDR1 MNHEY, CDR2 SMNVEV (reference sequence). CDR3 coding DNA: TGTGCCAGCAGACCGGACAGGAGGACGTTTGGAAACACCATATATTTT. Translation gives CASRPDRRTFGNTIYF.